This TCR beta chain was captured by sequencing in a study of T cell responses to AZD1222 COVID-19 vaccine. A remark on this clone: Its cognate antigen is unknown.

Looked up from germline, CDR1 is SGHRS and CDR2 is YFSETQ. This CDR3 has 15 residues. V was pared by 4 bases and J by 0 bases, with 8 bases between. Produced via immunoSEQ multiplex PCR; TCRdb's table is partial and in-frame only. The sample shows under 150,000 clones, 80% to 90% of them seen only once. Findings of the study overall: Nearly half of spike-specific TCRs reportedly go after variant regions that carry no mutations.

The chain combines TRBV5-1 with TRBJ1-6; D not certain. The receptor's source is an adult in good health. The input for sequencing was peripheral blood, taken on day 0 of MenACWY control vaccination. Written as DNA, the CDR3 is TGCGCCAGCAGCCGATCTAGCTCCTATAATTCACCCCTCCACTTT. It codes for CASSRSSSYNSPLHF.